This is a list of T cell receptor beta chains from one sample in a study of regulatory T cells in long-lasting Graves disease. In TCRdb, the multiplex PCR reads were re-called with MiXCR into one record per CDR3 protein. The data contain some 200,000 distinct CDR3 sequences, roughly 19% of them singletons. Another study also made use of these data, one on T cells in Graves' hyperthyroidism and ophthalmopathy.

The sample was peripheral blood mononuclear cells (PBMCs), taken at new diagnosis, from a patient treated with antithyroid drugs. These receptor sequences come from a woman under 40 with Graves disease. The CDR3 runs from the conserved cysteine through the conserved F or W.

>TRBV11-2|TRBJ2-7
CASIAGLAGVSHEQYF
>TRBV15|TRBJ2-7
CATSRMDRGPYEQYF
>TRBV2|TRBJ1-5
CASISDSNQPQHF
>TRBV7-2|TRBJ2-3
CASSLYGGLSTDTQYF
>TRBV6-5|TRBJ1-2
CASSSMLAAGAFDYGYTF
>TRBV28|TRBJ1-2
CASSSRAGGHYGYTF
>TRBV12-3/TRBV12-4|TRBJ1-6
CASSLADNSPLHF
>TRBV28|TRBJ2-5
CASSLGYREETQYF
>TRBV18|TRBJ2-2
CASSPGQTKNTGELFF
>TRBV28|TRBJ2-7
CASSLTGTSSYEQYF
>TRBV29-1|TRBJ2-1
CSVDATNEQFF
>TRBV7-3|TRBJ2-7
CASSLPLSPDLYEQYF
>TRBV12-3/TRBV12-4|TRBJ2-2
CASSSVQGANTGELFF
>TRBV30|TRBJ1-6
CAWSPGQHNSPLHF
>TRBV20-1|TRBJ2-7
CSARTSWDYEQYF
>TRBV20-1|TRBJ1-1
CSVQGSVNTEAFF
>TRBV18|TRBJ2-5
CASSPFGTQYF
>TRBV2|TRBJ2-7
CASQRETGLSYEQYF
>TRBV6-1|TRBJ2-3
CASSGGGRGADTQYF
>TRBV24-1|TRBJ2-1
CATSASIAGAYNEQFF
>TRBV6-2/TRBV6-3|TRBJ2-5
CASSLRSGGEETQYF
>TRBV5-1|TRBJ2-7
CASAATRGSYEQYF
>TRBV5-1|TRBJ1-3
CASSPQGDSGNTIYF
>TRBV5-1|TRBJ2-1
CASSGGTGGYNEQFF
>TRBV11-3|TRBJ1-2
CASSPGRTGGGYTF
>TRBV11-2|TRBJ1-2
CASSLGTRDGYGYTF
>TRBV28|TRBJ2-7
CASSLTGDAFQYF
>TRBV19|TRBJ1-1
CASSSGYNTEAFF
>TRBV20-1|TRBJ2-1
CSAALVNEQFF
>TRBV9|TRBJ1-6
CASSVLGDRGYNSPLHF
>TRBV5-8|TRBJ2-2
CASSFGLAGPWGELFF
>TRBV18|TRBJ1-5
CASSPSSVQPQHF
>TRBV28|TRBJ1-2
CASRSDGAPNYGYTF
>TRBV28|TRBJ1-3
CASRLTGAGNTIYF
>TRBV12-3/TRBV12-4|TRBJ1-5
CASSFQVNQPQHF
>TRBV7-9|TRBJ1-1
CASSHSGYGTDSEAFF
>TRBV12-3/TRBV12-4|TRBJ2-5
CASSRRGGEETQYF
>TRBV7-9|TRBJ2-7
CASSFRTFEQYF
>TRBV6-9|TRBJ2-1
CASSYYPPNEQFF
>TRBV28|TRBJ1-5
CASSEVVGLWPQHF
>TRBV3-1|TRBJ2-1
CASSHPSRARNEQFF
>TRBV7-2|TRBJ2-7
CASSPNRGSYEQYF
>TRBV11-3|TRBJ2-3
CASSPSGTSAAQYF
>TRBV6-5|TRBJ2-5
CASSYSNLRRETQYF
>TRBV28|TRBJ2-1
CASSPRGGWYNEQFF
>TRBV28|TRBJ1-1
CTSSWWGIGGTEAFF
>TRBV2|TRBJ1-6
CASRGGEGSNSPLHF
>TRBV3-1|TRBJ1-1
CASSQEGEVREAFF